These T cell receptor beta chains were read from a single sample in a study of brain T cells in children with intractable seizures. TCRdb keeps only in-frame clones here, not all; method: immunoSEQ multiplex PCR. Found here are hundreds of thousands of clones, more than 85% of them singletons; the top ten hold 5.7%. This sample comprised peripheral blood, obtained 4 to 5 months after surgery. The receptors come from a boy less than two years old with tuberous sclerosis and intractable seizures. CDR3s include the opening cysteine and the closing phenylalanine or tryptophan. Each record gives: D gene, V gene, clone size, J gene, CDR3 DNA, CDR3 protein. D genes are given only for firm matches. A clone size is listed for some rows: how often the clone was seen (once, few, many), or a class if it is expanded.

D: NA
V: TRBV7-8
size: NA
J: TRBJ1-1
DNA: TGTGCCAGCAGCCCGGATTTGAACACTGAAGCTTTCTTT
CDR3: CASSPDLNTEAFF

D: TRBD1
V: TRBV11-2
size: NA
J: TRBJ1-4
DNA: TGTGCCAGCAGCCAAACAGGGGTTAGTAATGAAAAACTGTTTTTT
CDR3: CASSQTGVSNEKLFF

D: TRBD1
V: TRBV3-1/TRBV3-2
size: NA
J: TRBJ1-2
DNA: TGTGCCAGCAGCCCATTGGACAGGGGCGGGTATGGCTACACCTTC
CDR3: CASSPLDRGGYGYTF

D: NA
V: TRBV11-2
size: NA
J: TRBJ2-7
DNA: TGTGCCAGCAGCTCGGCGGGCCCTCTCCACGAGCAGTACTTC
CDR3: CASSSAGPLHEQYF

D: NA
V: TRBV7-2
size: NA
J: TRBJ2-2
DNA: TGTGCCAGCAGCTCGCAAAATGTGGCTCAGAAGAACACCGGGGAGCTGTTTTTT
CDR3: CASSSQNVAQKNTGELFF

D: NA
V: TRBV4-1
size: NA
J: TRBJ1-6
DNA: TGCGCCAGCAGCCAAGTAGGGCGGCAGGGTATCGTCTCACCCCTCCACTTT
CDR3: CASSQVGRQGIVSPLHF

D: NA
V: TRBV19
size: NA
J: TRBJ2-1
DNA: TGTGCCAGTAGTATAGATCTTGGGGAAATGTACAATGAGCAGTTCTTC
CDR3: CASSIDLGEMYNEQFF

D: TRBD1
V: TRBV5-1
size: NA
J: TRBJ2-4
DNA: TGCGCCAGCAGCTTGGGACAGGGTATTCCCAAAAACATTCAGTACTTC
CDR3: CASSLGQGIPKNIQYF

D: TRBD1
V: TRBV6-5
size: NA
J: TRBJ1-1
DNA: TGTGCCAGCAGTTACTCGACAGGGGGCTTGAACACTGAAGCTTTCTTT
CDR3: CASSYSTGGLNTEAFF

D: NA
V: TRBV30
size: NA
J: TRBJ2-2
DNA: TGTGCCTGGAGCGGGTATCCTACCGGGGAGCTGTTTTTT
CDR3: CAWSGYPTGELFF

D: NA
V: TRBV9
size: NA
J: TRBJ1-2
DNA: TGTGCCAGCAGCGTGAGTACCCCAGGGACCGGTTACTATGGCTACACCTTC
CDR3: CASSVSTPGTGYYGYTF

D: NA
V: TRBV7-9
size: NA
J: TRBJ1-1
DNA: TGTGCCAGCAGCTTGACATGGGGGAACACTGAAGCTTTCTTT
CDR3: CASSLTWGNTEAFF

D: TRBD1
V: TRBV6-5
size: once
J: TRBJ1-2
DNA: TGTGCCAGCAGTTACTCGGGACAGGGGTATGGCTACACCTTC
CDR3: CASSYSGQGYGYTF

D: NA
V: TRBV24-1
size: NA
J: TRBJ1-1
DNA: TGTGCCACCAGTGATTTGGGGCAGGCGACTGAAGCTTTCTTT
CDR3: CATSDLGQATEAFF

D: TRBD2
V: TRBV6-5
size: once
J: TRBJ2-2
DNA: TGTGCCAGCAGGCCGGGACTAGGATACACCGGGGAGCTGTTTTTT
CDR3: CASRPGLGYTGELFF

D: NA
V: TRBV9
size: NA
J: TRBJ2-1
DNA: TGTGCCAGCAGCGCAGATGTAGCGGTTTACTACAATGAGCAGTTCTTC
CDR3: CASSADVAVYYNEQFF

D: TRBD1
V: TRBV16
size: once
J: TRBJ2-5
DNA: TGTGCCAGCAGCCTAATAATTGGGACAGGGGGCCGAGAGACCCAGTACTTC
CDR3: CASSLIIGTGGRETQYF

D: NA
V: TRBV21-1
size: NA
J: TRBJ2-7
DNA: TGTGCTCGCGGGACGGCCGCTTTTTTCTCCTACGAGCAGTACTTC
CDR3: CARGTAAFFSYEQYF

D: TRBD2
V: TRBV7-9
size: NA
J: TRBJ2-1
DNA: TGTGCCAGCAGCTTATTAAGGACTAGCGGGAGTCCGCAGTTCTTC
CDR3: CASSLLRTSGSPQFF

D: NA
V: TRBV9
size: NA
J: TRBJ2-3
DNA: TGTGCCAGCAGCGTAGGCGCCTCCTCCACAGATACGCAGTATTTT
CDR3: CASSVGASSTDTQYF

D: NA
V: TRBV19
size: NA
J: TRBJ1-1
DNA: TGTGCCAGTAGGAGGGGACGGGAGAACACTGAAGCTTTCTTT
CDR3: CASRRGRENTEAFF

D: TRBD1
V: TRBV30
size: NA
J: TRBJ1-1
DNA: TGTGCCTGGAGTTTTAGGACAGGGCCTGAAGCTTTCTTT
CDR3: CAWSFRTGPEAFF

D: TRBD1
V: TRBV10-3
size: NA
J: TRBJ2-7
DNA: TGTGCCATCAGTGAGTTCGGGACAGGGGACTCCTACGAGCAGTACTTC
CDR3: CAISEFGTGDSYEQYF

D: NA
V: TRBV5-1
size: NA
J: TRBJ2-5
DNA: TGCGCCAGCAGCTTGGGTGGGTCATTAACAGTGAAGACCCAGTACTTC
CDR3: CASSLGGSLTVKTQYF

D: NA
V: TRBV2
size: NA
J: TRBJ1-5
DNA: TGTGCCAGCAGTGGGGGGGCAGGTCAGCCCCAGCATTTT
CDR3: CASSGGAGQPQHF

D: NA
V: TRBV5-6
size: NA
J: TRBJ1-2
DNA: TGTGCCAGCAATGGTGCAACGGGGGTCGGCTACACCTTC
CDR3: CASNGATGVGYTF

D: NA
V: TRBV7-9
size: NA
J: TRBJ1-5
DNA: TGTGCCAGCAGCCCACTTGGCAGCAATCAGCCCCAGCATTTT
CDR3: CASSPLGSNQPQHF

D: NA
V: TRBV6-4
size: NA
J: TRBJ1-5
DNA: TGTGCCAGCAGTGAGGACTTCAATCAGCCCCAGCATTTT
CDR3: CASSEDFNQPQHF

D: TRBD1
V: TRBV7-9
size: many
J: TRBJ1-2
DNA: TGTGCCAGCAGCTTGGGACAGGGGGCCTATGGCTACACCTTC
CDR3: CASSLGQGAYGYTF

D: NA
V: TRBV28
size: NA
J: TRBJ1-1
DNA: TGTGCCAGCAGTTTATGGTATGTCACTGAAGCTTTCTTT
CDR3: CASSLWYVTEAFF

D: TRBD2
V: TRBV6-5
size: NA
J: TRBJ2-5
DNA: TGTGCCAGCACCGCTAGCGGGGGCTGGGAGACCCAGTACTTC
CDR3: CASTASGGWETQYF

D: TRBD1
V: TRBV30
size: NA
J: TRBJ2-7
DNA: TGTGCCTGGGCCCCGGGACAGGGATACGAGCAGTACTTC
CDR3: CAWAPGQGYEQYF

D: TRBD1
V: TRBV19
size: once
J: TRBJ2-7
DNA: TGTGCCAGTAGTATAGCAGGGGGCAGCTACGAGCAGTACTTC
CDR3: CASSIAGGSYEQYF

D: NA
V: TRBV19
size: NA
J: TRBJ2-4
DNA: TGTGCCAGTAGCGTCGGGGACGGTAAAAACATTCAGTACTTC
CDR3: CASSVGDGKNIQYF

D: TRBD1
V: TRBV2
size: once
J: TRBJ2-2
DNA: TGTGCCAGCCGACCGGGACAGGGTAACACCGGGGAGCTGTTTTTT
CDR3: CASRPGQGNTGELFF

D: NA
V: TRBV19
size: NA
J: TRBJ2-1
DNA: TGTGCCAGTAGTCTGGGATCTTACAATGAGCAGTTCTTC
CDR3: CASSLGSYNEQFF

D: NA
V: TRBV10-3
size: NA
J: TRBJ1-5
DNA: TGTGCCATCAGTGAGGCAGGGATCCACGTTAATCAGCCCCAGCATTTT
CDR3: CAISEAGIHVNQPQHF

D: NA
V: TRBV6-1
size: NA
J: TRBJ1-1
DNA: TGTGCCAGCAGTGAGCAGGGAGCCACTGAAGCTTTCTTT
CDR3: CASSEQGATEAFF

D: NA
V: TRBV28
size: NA
J: TRBJ1-2
DNA: TGTGCCAGCACCATTGACGGAAACTACTATGGCTACACCTTC
CDR3: CASTIDGNYYGYTF

D: NA
V: TRBV9
size: once
J: TRBJ2-1
DNA: TGTGCCAGCAGCGCGAGCCAGGGAATTGAGCAGTTCTTC
CDR3: CASSASQGIEQFF

D: NA
V: TRBV5-6
size: NA
J: TRBJ1-2
DNA: TGTGCCAGCAGCCAACCCTCGGTGGGCAACTATGGCTACACCTTC
CDR3: CASSQPSVGNYGYTF

D: TRBD2
V: TRBV9
size: NA
J: TRBJ2-2
DNA: TGTGCCAGCAGCTCGTGGGCTAGCGGGAGCACCGGGGAGCTGTTTTTT
CDR3: CASSSWASGSTGELFF

D: NA
V: TRBV30
size: NA
J: TRBJ2-4
DNA: TGTGCCTGGAGACTGCCCTGGGTGGGTGGAAACATTCAGTACTTC
CDR3: CAWRLPWVGGNIQYF

D: NA
V: TRBV5-1
size: NA
J: TRBJ1-2
DNA: TGCGCCAGCAGCTTGGATACAGCCTTGAGGGGGGGCTACACCTTC
CDR3: CASSLDTALRGGYTF

D: TRBD1
V: TRBV6-5
size: NA
J: TRBJ1-5
DNA: TGTGCCAGCATCAGGGACAGGGAACAGCCCCAGCATTTT
CDR3: CASIRDREQPQHF

D: NA
V: TRBV9
size: NA
J: TRBJ1-4
DNA: TGTGCCAGCAGCCCACCCCCCGCAACTAATGAAAAACTGTTTTTT
CDR3: CASSPPPATNEKLFF

D: TRBD1
V: TRBV7-9
size: NA
J: TRBJ2-7
DNA: TGTGCCAGCAGCTCTCCCCGGGACAGTTCCTACGAGCAGTACTTC
CDR3: CASSSPRDSSYEQYF

D: TRBD1
V: TRBV24-1
size: NA
J: TRBJ2-1
DNA: TGTGCCACCAGCCCCCAGGGGGCGGGGGAGCAGTTCTTC
CDR3: CATSPQGAGEQFF

D: NA
V: TRBV7-3
size: NA
J: TRBJ2-2
DNA: TGTGCCAGCAGCTTAACAGCGAACACCGGGGAGCTGTTTTTT
CDR3: CASSLTANTGELFF

D: NA
V: TRBV19
size: NA
J: TRBJ2-7
DNA: TGTGCCAGTAGTTCAGGACTATTGAGCTCCTACGAGCAGTACTTC
CDR3: CASSSGLLSSYEQYF

D: TRBD1
V: TRBV12-3/TRBV12-4
size: NA
J: TRBJ2-5
DNA: TGTGCCAGCAGTTACAGGGGAGAGACCCAGTACTTC
CDR3: CASSYRGETQYF

D: NA
V: TRBV4-1
size: NA
J: TRBJ1-4
DNA: TGCGCCAGCAGCCTAAGCCCCTTCCTACAGAGAACTAATGAAAAACTGTTTTTT
CDR3: CASSLSPFLQRTNEKLFF

D: NA
V: TRBV7-9
size: NA
J: TRBJ2-1
DNA: TGTGCCAGCAACCTCGGGCGGGACGGCTACAATGAGCAGTTCTTC
CDR3: CASNLGRDGYNEQFF

D: TRBD1
V: TRBV5-6
size: NA
J: TRBJ1-5
DNA: TGTGCCAGCAGCTTAGACAGGGGGCGAAACAATCAGCCCCAGCATTTT
CDR3: CASSLDRGRNNQPQHF

D: TRBD2
V: TRBV7-3
size: NA
J: TRBJ2-1
DNA: TGTGCCAGCAGCTTTAGCGGGGAATCCTACAATGAGCAGTTCTTC
CDR3: CASSFSGESYNEQFF